This T cell receptor (beta chain) was found in a study of T cells in Graves' hyperthyroidism and ophthalmopathy. On the study more broadly: Blood from the periphery was taken at initial diagnosis, before any treatment.

There were TCR beta CDR3 regions amplified from RNA transcripts. HTBI primers were employed in a first-round RT-PCR of the TCR CDR3. A single record per CDR3 protein comes from TCRdb applying MiXCR to the multiplex PCR reads. This table holds roughly 840,000 distinct CDR3 sequences, 38% found once. CDR1 is SQVTM and CDR2 is ANQGSEA in the germline V gene. The CDR3 sequence is 11 residues long. With 7 bases removed from V and 0 bases from J, the gap between germline ends came to 7 bases. The material sequenced was blood. The V gene is TRBV29-1, the J gene TRBJ2-7; no definite D call. This clonotype originated in a man younger than 35 with Graves' hyperthyroidism. The CDR3 protein is CSAYRSYEQYF. CDR3 sequence (DNA): TGCAGCGCCTACCGCTCCTACGAGCAGTACTTC.